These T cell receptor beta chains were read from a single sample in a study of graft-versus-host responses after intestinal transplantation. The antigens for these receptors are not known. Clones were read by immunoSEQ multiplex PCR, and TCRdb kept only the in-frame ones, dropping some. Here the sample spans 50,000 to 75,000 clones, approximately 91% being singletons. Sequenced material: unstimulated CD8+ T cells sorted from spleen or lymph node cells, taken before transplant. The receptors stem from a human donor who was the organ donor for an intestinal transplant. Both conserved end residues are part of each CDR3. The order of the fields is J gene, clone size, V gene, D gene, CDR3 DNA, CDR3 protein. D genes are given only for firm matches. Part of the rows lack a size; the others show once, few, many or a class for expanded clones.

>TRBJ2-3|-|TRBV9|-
TGTGCCAGCAGCGTAGGGACTGAGACAGATACGCAGTATTTT
CASSVGTETDTQYF
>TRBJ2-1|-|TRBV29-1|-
TGCAGCGTTGAAGGGCACTCCTACAATGAGCAGTTCTTC
CSVEGHSYNEQFF
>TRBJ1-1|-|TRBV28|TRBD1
TGTGCCAGCAGTTTGGGGACAGATGAAGCTTTCTTT
CASSLGTDEAFF
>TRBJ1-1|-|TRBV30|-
TGTGCCTGGAGTTTATTAGCAGGGCTGAACACTGAAGCTTTCTTT
CAWSLLAGLNTEAFF
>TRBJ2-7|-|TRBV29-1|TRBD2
TGCAGCGCGCTAACCGGGACTAGCTACGAGCAGTACTTC
CSALTGTSYEQYF
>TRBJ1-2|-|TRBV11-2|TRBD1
TGTGCCAGCAGCTTAGGGATGCTCGGACAGGGCTATGGCTACACCTTC
CASSLGMLGQGYGYTF
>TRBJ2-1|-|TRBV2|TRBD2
TGTGCCAGCAGTCGAGGGCTAGCGGGAAGAGACAATGAGCAGTTCTTC
CASSRGLAGRDNEQFF
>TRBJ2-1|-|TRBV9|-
TGTGCCAGCAGCGCGACAGGAGACAATGAGCAGTTCTTC
CASSATGDNEQFF
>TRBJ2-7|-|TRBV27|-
TGTGCCAGCAGTTTATCCCCGGGATCGGCTTCCTACGAGCAGTACTTC
CASSLSPGSASYEQYF
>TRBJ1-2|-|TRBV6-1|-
TGTGCCAGCAGCCCCTTGGGGGAGGCATATGGCTACACCTTC
CASSPLGEAYGYTF
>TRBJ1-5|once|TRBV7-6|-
TGTGCCAGCAGCTTAGGGCCGGGACTCGAGTCGGAACAGCCCCAGCATTTT
CASSLGPGLESEQPQHF
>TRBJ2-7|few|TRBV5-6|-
TGTGCCAGCAGCTTGAAGGACATGATGTACGAGCAGTACTTC
CASSLKDMMYEQYF
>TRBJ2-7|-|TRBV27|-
TGTGCCAGCAGCTCCCCAAGCAACCCCTACGAGCAGTACTTC
CASSSPSNPYEQYF
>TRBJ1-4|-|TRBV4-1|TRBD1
TGCGCCAGCAGCCGAGAAGATCGGACAGGCGGTGAAAAACTGTTTTTT
CASSREDRTGGEKLFF
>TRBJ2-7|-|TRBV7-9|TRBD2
TGTGCCAGCAGCTCTTTGCTAGCGGGAGTGGGGTACGAGCAGTACTTC
CASSSLLAGVGYEQYF
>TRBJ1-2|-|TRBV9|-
TGTGCCAGCACCTCCACGGACTATGGCTACACCTTC
CASTSTDYGYTF
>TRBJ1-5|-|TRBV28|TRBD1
TGTGCCAGCAGTTTAACACCGGGACAGGGGGGTCAGCCCCAGCATTTT
CASSLTPGQGGQPQHF
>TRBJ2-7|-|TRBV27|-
TGTGCCAGCAGTTCCCAGCGGGCCTCCTACGAGCAGTACTTC
CASSSQRASYEQYF
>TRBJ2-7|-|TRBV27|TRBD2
TGTGCCAGCATTGCTCAATCGGGACTAGCGGGCGAGCAGTACTTC
CASIAQSGLAGEQYF
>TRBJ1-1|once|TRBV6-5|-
TGTGCCAGCAGTTACTCGAACCAGGGTAGGAACACTGAAGCTTTCTTT
CASSYSNQGRNTEAFF
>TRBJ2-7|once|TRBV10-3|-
TGTGCCATCAGTGAACCCGACAGCCCTAGGAACGAGCAGTACTTC
CAISEPDSPRNEQYF
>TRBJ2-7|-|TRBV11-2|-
TGTGCCAGCAGCTTATTTTCGGACAGCTCCTACGAGCAGTACTTC
CASSLFSDSSYEQYF
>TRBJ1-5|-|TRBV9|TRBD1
TGTGCCAGCAGCGTCGGGACAGGGCAGCCCCAGCATTTT
CASSVGTGQPQHF
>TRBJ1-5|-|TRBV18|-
TGTGCCAGCTCACCGTTCAGGGATGACAATCAGCCCCAGCATTTT
CASSPFRDDNQPQHF
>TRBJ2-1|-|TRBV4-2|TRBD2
TGTGCCAGCAGCCAAGTCCTAGCGGACAATGAGCAGTTCTTC
CASSQVLADNEQFF
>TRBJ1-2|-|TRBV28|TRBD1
TGTGCCAGCAGAAGGGACAGCCTAACTCCGTTCTATGGCTACACCTTC
CASRRDSLTPFYGYTF